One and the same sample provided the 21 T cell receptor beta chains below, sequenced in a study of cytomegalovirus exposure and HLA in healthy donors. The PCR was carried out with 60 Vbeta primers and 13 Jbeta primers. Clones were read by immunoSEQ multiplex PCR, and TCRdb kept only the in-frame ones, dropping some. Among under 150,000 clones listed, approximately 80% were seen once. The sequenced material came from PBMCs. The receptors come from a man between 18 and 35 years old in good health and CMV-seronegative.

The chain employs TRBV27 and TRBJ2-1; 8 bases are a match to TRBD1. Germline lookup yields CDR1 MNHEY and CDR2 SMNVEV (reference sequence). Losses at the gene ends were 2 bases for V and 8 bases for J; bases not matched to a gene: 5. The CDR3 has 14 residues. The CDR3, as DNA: TGTGCCAGCAGTTTAGGACAGGGTAGGGATGAGCAGTTCTTC. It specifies CASSLGQGRDEQFF.

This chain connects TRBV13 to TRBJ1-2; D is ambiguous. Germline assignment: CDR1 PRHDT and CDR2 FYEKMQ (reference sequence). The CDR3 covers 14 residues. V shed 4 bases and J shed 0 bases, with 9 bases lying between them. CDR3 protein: CASSSRTANYGYTF. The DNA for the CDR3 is TGTGCCAGCAGCTCCCGGACTGCTAACTATGGCTACACCTTC.

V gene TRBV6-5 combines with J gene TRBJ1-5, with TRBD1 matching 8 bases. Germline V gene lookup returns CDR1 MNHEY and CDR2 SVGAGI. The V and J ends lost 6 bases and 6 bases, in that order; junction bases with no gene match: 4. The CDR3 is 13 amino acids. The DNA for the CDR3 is TGTGCCAGCAGACAGGGGGTATCTCAGCCCCAGCATTTT. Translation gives CASRQGVSQPQHF.

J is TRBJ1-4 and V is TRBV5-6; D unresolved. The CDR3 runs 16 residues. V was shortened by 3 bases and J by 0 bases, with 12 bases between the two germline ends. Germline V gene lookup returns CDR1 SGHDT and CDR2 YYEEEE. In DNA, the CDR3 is TGTGCCAGCAGCTCGAAGAACAGTGCAACTAATGAAAAACTGTTTTTT. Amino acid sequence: CASSSKNSATNEKLFF.

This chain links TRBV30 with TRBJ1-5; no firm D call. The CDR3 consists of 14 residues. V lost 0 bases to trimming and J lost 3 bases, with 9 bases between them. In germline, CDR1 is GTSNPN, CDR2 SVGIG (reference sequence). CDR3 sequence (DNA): TGTGCCTGGAGTGTTCAGTCGAACAATCAGCCCCAGCATTTT. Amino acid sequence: CAWSVQSNNQPQHF.

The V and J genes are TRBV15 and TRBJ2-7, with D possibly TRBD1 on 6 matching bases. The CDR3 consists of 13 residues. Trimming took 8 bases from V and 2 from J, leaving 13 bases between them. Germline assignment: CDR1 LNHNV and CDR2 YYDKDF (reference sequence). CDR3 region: CATGQNPTYEQYF. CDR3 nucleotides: TGTGCCACCGGACAGAACCCAACCTACGAGCAGTACTTC. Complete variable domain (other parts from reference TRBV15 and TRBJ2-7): DAMVIQNPRYQVTQFGKPVTLSCSQTLNHNVMYWYQQKSSQAPKLLFHYYDKDFNNEADTPDNFQSRRPNTSFCFLDIRSPGLGDTAMYLCATGQNPTYEQYFGPGTRLTVT.

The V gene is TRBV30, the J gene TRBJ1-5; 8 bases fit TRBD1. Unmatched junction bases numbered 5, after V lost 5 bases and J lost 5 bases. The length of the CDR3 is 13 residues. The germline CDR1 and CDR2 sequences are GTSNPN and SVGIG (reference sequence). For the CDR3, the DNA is TGTGCCTGGGCAGGGGGCTGGTATCAGCCCCAGCATTTT. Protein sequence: CAWAGGWYQPQHF.

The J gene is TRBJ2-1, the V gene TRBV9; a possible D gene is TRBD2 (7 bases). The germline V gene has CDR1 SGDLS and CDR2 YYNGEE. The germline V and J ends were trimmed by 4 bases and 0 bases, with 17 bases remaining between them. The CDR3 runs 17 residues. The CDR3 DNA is TGTGCCAGCAGCTCCTCCGCCGGGGGGCTCTCCTACAATGAGCAGTTCTTC. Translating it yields CASSSSAGGLSYNEQFF.

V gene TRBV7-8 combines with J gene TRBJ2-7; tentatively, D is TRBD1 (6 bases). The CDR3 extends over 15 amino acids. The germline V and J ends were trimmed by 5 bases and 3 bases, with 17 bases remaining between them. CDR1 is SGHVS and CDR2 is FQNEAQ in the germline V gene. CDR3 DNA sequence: TGTGCCAGCAGCCCCCCCGGGACAAACTACTACGAGCAGTACTTC. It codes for CASSPPGTNYYEQYF.

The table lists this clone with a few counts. CDR3 sequence: CASSQRLGESPLHF. The CDR3 DNA is TGTGCCAGCAGTCAACGACTCGGGGAGTCACCCCTCCACTTT. This chain links TRBV28 with TRBJ1-6; no clear D gene. This CDR3 region has 14 residues. V was cut by 5 bases and J by 10 bases, with 15 bases left in between. CDR1 and CDR2 (germline): MDHEN, SYDVKM.

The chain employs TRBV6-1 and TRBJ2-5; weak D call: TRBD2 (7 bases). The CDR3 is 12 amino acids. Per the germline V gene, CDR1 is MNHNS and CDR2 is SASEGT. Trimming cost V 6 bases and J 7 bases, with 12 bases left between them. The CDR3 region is CASRAGAGTQYF. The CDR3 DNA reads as TGTGCCAGCAGGGCGGGGGCTGGGACCCAGTACTTC.

Here the CDR3 reads CASSLDGAGGQPQHF. For the CDR3, the DNA is TGTGCCAGCAGCTTAGATGGGGCAGGGGGCCAGCCCCAGCATTTT. This chain connects TRBV11-2 to TRBJ1-5, with TRBD1 matching 8 bases. Germline loops: CDR1 SGHAT, CDR2 FQNNGV. Trimming at V came to 0 bases and at J to 7 bases, leaving 5 bases not matched to a gene. This CDR3 contains 15 residues. Complete variable domain (other parts from reference TRBV11-2 and TRBJ1-5): EAGVAQSPRYKIIEKRQSVAFWCNPISGHATLYWYQQILGQGPKLLIQFQNNGVVDDSQLPKDRFSAERLKGVDSTLKIQPAKLEDSAVYLCASSLDGAGGQPQHFGDGTRLSIL.

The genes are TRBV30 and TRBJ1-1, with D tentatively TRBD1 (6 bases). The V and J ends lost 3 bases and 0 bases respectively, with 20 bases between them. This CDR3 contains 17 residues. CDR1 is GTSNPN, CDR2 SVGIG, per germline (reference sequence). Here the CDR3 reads CAWRSPDSSFMNTEAFF. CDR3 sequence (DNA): TGTGCCTGGAGGTCCCCGGACAGCAGTTTCATGAACACTGAAGCTTTCTTT. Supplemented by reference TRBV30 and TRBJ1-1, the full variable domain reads SQTIHQWPATLVQPVGSPLSLECTVEGTSNPNLYWYRQAAGRGLQLLFYSVGIGQISSEVPQNLSASRPQDRQFILSSKKLLLSDSGFYLCAWRSPDSSFMNTEAFFGQGTRLTVV.

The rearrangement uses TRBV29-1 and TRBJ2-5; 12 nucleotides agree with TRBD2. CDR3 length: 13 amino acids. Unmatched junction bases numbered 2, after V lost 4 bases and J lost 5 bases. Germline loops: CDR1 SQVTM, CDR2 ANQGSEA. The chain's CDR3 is CSVGGLAGETQYF. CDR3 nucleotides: TGCAGCGTTGGAGGACTAGCGGGGGAGACCCAGTACTTC.

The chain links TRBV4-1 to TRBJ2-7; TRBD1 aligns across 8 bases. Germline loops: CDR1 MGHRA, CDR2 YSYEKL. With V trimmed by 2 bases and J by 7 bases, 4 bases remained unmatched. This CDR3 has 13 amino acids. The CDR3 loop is CASSQQGAMEQYF. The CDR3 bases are TGCGCCAGCAGCCAACAGGGGGCTATGGAGCAGTACTTC.

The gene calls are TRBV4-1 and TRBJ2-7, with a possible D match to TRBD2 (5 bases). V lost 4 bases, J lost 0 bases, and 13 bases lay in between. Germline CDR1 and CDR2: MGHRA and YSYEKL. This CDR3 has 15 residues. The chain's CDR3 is CASSPRLASSYEQYF. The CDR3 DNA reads TGCGCCAGCAGCCCCAGGCTAGCAAGCTCCTACGAGCAGTACTTC.

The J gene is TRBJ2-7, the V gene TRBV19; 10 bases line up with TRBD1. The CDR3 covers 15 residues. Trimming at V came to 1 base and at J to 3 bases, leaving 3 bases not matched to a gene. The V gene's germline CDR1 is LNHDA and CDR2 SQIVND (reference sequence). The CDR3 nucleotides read TGTGCCAGTAGTATAGTGGGACAGGGGAACTACGAGCAGTACTTC. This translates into CASSIVGQGNYEQYF.

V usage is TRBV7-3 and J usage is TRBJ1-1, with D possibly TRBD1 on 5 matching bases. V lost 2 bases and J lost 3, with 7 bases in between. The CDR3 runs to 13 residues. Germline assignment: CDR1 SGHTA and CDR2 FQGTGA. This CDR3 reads CASSLLTDTEAFF. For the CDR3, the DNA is TGTGCCAGCAGCTTACTGACAGACACTGAAGCTTTCTTT.

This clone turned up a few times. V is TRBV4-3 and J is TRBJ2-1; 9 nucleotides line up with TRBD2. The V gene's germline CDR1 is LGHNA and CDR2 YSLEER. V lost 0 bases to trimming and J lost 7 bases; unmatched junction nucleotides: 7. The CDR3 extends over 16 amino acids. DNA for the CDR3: TGCGCCAGCAGCCAAGATAAGCCTAGCGGGGTAAATGAGCAGTTCTTC. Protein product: CASSQDKPSGVNEQFF.

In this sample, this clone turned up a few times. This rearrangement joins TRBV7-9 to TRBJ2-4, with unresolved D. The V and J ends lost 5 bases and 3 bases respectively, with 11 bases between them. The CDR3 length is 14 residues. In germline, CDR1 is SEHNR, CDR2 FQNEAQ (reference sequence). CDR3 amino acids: CASSAQSFKNIQYF. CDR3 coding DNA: TGTGCCAGCAGCGCACAGTCTTTCAAAAACATTCAGTACTTC.

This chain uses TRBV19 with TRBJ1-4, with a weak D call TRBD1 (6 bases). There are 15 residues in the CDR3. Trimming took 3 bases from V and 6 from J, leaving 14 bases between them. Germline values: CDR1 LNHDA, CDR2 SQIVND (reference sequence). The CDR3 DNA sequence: TGTGCCAGTAGTATCCGGCCAGGGGTAGATGAAAAACTGTTTTTT. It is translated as CASSIRPGVDEKLFF. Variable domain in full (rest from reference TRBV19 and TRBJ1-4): DGGITQSPKYLFRKEGQNVTLSCEQNLNHDAMYWYRQDPGQGLRLIYYSQIVNDFQKGDIAEGYSVSREKKESFPLTVTSAQKNPTAFYLCASSIRPGVDEKLFFGSGTQLSVL.